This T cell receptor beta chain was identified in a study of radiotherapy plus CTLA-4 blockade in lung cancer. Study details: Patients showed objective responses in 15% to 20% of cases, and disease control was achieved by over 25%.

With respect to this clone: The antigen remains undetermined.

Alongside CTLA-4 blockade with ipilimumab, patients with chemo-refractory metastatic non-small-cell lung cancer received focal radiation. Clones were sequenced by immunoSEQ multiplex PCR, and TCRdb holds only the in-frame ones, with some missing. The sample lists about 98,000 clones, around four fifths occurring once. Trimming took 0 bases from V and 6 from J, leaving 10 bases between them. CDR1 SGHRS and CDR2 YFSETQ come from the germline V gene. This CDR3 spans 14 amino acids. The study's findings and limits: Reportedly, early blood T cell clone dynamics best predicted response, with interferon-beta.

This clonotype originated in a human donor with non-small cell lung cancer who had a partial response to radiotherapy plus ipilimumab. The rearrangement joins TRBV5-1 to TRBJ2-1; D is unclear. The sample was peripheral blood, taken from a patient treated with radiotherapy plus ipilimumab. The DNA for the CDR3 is TGCGCCAGCAGCTTGGCGGCTAGTGGCAATGAGCAGTTCTTC. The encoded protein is CASSLAASGNEQFF.